The entry that follows covers one T cell receptor (beta chain) sequence. Its cognate antigen is unknown. V was trimmed by 3 bases and J by 4 bases, leaving 18 bases between them. CDR1 is MGHRA, CDR2 YSYEKL, per germline. The CDR3 is 16 residues long. This sample stems from a study of cytomegalovirus exposure and HLA in healthy donors. As for the study in general: Researchers previously reported finding fewer than 140 million unique TCR beta sequences from about 170 million T cells.

Primers included in the PCR were 60 Vbeta and 13 Jbeta primers. Sequenced by immunoSEQ multiplex PCR; TCRdb stores in-frame clones only, minus some. This table has about 220,000 clones, roughly 70% appearing once. Study-wide findings and caveats: Roughly even sequencing depth across donors was the assumption behind the presence/absence analyses. Later analysis demonstrated an association between a missense DCLRE1C variant and TCR beta V- and J-gene trimming.

V is TRBV4-1 and J is TRBJ1-2; D possibly corresponds to TRBD1 (5 bases). The sequenced sample consisted of PBMCs. The sequence derives from a woman in her thirties in good health and CMV-seronegative. CDR3 nucleotides: TGCGCCAGCAGCCACGCTCAGACGGGGGTGAGCTATGGCTACACCTTC. Translated, it gives CASSHAQTGVSYGYTF.